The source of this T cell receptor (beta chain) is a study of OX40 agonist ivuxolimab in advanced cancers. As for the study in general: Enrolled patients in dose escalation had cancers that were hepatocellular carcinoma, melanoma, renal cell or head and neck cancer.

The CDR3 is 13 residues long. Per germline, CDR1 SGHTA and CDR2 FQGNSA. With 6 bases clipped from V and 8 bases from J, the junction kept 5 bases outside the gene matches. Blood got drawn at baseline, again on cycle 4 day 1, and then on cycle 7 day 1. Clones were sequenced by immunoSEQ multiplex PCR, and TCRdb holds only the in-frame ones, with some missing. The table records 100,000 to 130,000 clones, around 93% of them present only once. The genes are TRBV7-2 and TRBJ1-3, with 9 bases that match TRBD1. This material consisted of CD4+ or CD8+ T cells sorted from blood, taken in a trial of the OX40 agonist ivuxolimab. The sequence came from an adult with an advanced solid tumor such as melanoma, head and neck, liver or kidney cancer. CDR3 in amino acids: CASSLDRGDTIYF. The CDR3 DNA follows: TGTGCCAGCAGTCTCGACAGGGGGGACACCATATATTTT.